This T cell receptor (beta chain) is drawn from a study of shared clonotypes between healthy human individuals. Broader study findings: Among four donors, approximately 5.4% of naive CD4 clonotypes were found in common.

The CDR3 contains 14 residues. Germline V CDR1 and CDR2: SGDLS, YYNGEE. Between the trimmed V and J ends, which lost 0 bases and 4 bases, there was a span of 10 bases. Only in-frame clones appear in the TCRdb table, and some are missing; sequencing was by immunoSEQ multiplex PCR. Of about 710,000 clones detected, less than 80% appear once; the ten largest clones hold more than 1.5%. A word on this clone: Antigen specificity is unknown.

Input material: memory CD4+ T cells sorted from blood. Stated subset: CD45RA-negative fraction. The V call is TRBV9, the J call TRBJ1-1; D possibly corresponds to TRBD1 (5 bases). This TCR derives from a woman aged 30 to 39 in good health. CDR3 protein: CASSVAGGSTEAFF. CDR3 DNA: TGTGCCAGCAGCGTAGCCGGGGGAAGCACTGAAGCTTTCTTT.